This TCR beta chain was captured by sequencing in a study of read filtering for tumor transcriptome and immune sequencing (dated by TCRdb to the early 2020s). Concerning the study at large: The cohort had about 17 male and approximately 15 female patients with a mean age of roughly 66 years, ranging from roughly 40 to 90. By revised international staging, eight or nine patients were R-ISS I, around 15 were R-ISS II and more than five were R-ISS III. Whole-transcriptome libraries were prepared with the TruSeq RNA Access Library Prep Kit after DNase treatment. TCR-region mapped reads per sample ranged from about 4 to 10.27 million with IR-seq versus only about 75 to 1,400 with RNA-seq. The study compared TCR repertoires from targeted immune repertoire sequencing and bulk whole-transcriptome sequencing run on the same bone marrow samples. One of the main goals was to work out a read-filtering strategy for immune repertoire data, in particular whether clonotypes backed by only a single read should be removed. Overall study results and their limits: Compared with RNA-seq, IR-seq captured clonotypes at much greater depth and more reliably, and a smaller IR-seq throughput was enough to identify most of the shared clonotypes. Rather than purified T cells, the sorted CD138-negative fraction was a mixed bone marrow immune population. Removing single-read clonotypes increased the correlation between IR-seq and RNA-seq shared clonotype proportions. Single-read clonotypes made up around 82% of clonotypes but only 3% to 4% of total reads in IR-seq, compared with around 71% of clonotypes and roughly 40% of reads in RNA-seq.

This clonotype was counted many times. What this receptor recognizes is not known. Per-nucleotide qualities are absent, and no much larger clonotype sits a single base away. The CDR3 runs 15 amino acids, cysteine and phenylalanine included. Of the read, only the CDR3 DNA is kept; its 45 bases are in frame from base 1. Reading the germline V gene gives CDR1 SGHAT and CDR2 FQNNGV. Compared with germline, V lacks 5 bases and J lacks 2 bases; bases without a gene match: 3. Every patient had bone marrow sampled at the time of active disease. Isolation of bone marrow mononuclear cells was performed by Ficoll-Hypaque density gradient centrifugation. To remove myeloma plasma cells, the cells were labeled with CD138 magnetic microbeads on a MACS separator, and CD138-negative cells were then collected by negative selection. Flow cytometry with CD138 antibodies on an Attune NxT was used to check how pure the isolated cells were. Total RNA was extracted with TRIzol reagent and quantified with a NanoDrop spectrophotometer. For each patient, the CD138-negative bone marrow sample underwent paired RNA-seq and IR-seq.

Starting from roughly 410 ng RNA, TCR libraries were constructed with the Immunoverse kit using molecular barcoded adaptors that cover the alpha/delta and beta/gamma chains. The same RNA used for transcriptome sequencing was used for TCR library preparation. An Illumina HiSeq 4000 with 2 x 150 cycles was used to sequence the TCR libraries. The authors' pipeline ran thus. With MiXCR, TCR reads were aligned to human V, D, J and C references and assembled into CDR3 clonotypes, with quality filtering and error correction included. The tcR package in R was used to analyze clonotype counts and gene usage diversity. For inspection of raw mapping reads, RNA-seq reads were mapped by STAR aligner version 2.5.3a onto GRCh37 of the human genome. IR-seq fastq files were randomly downsampled with Seqtk 1.3 to test the effect of sequencing depth on detected clonotypes. TCRdb handled the public reads itself, with Q25 trimming in fastp and clone calling in MiXCR, and kept productive beta chains. Duplicate CDR3 protein sequences are folded into a single record with the most common DNA and genes. The V and J calls come from TCRdb's annotation, not from the publication. The sample includes roughly 130,000 distinct CDR3 sequences, with roughly 13% observed a single time. The ten biggest clones cover approximately 10% of the sample.

The sample was a population of CD138-negative cells sorted from bone marrow. The sample's cell subset or site label, decoded: bone marrow mononuclear cells depleted of CD138+ plasma/myeloma cells by negative magnetic selection. The sequence was obtained from a donor at least 40 years old with multiple myeloma. The chain joins TRBV11-2 to TRBJ2-7, and TRBD2 aligns with 13 junction nucleotides. The nucleotides read TGTGCCAGCAGCCCGGGACTAGCGGGGACCTACGAGCAGTACTTC. The encoded protein is CASSPGLAGTYEQYF.